This T cell receptor beta chain derives from a study of OX40 agonist ivuxolimab in advanced cancers. This CDR3 comprises 13 residues. V lost 5 bases, J lost 10 bases, and 11 bases stayed unmatched. Germline CDR1 reads SGHAT; CDR2 reads FQNNGV. Produced via immunoSEQ multiplex PCR; TCRdb's table is partial and in-frame only. The sample consists of 35,000 to 50,000 clones, 85% to 90% of them appearing once. The sequence came from an adult with an advanced solid tumor such as melanoma, head and neck, liver or kidney cancer. The sample was CD4+ or CD8+ T cells sorted from blood, taken in a trial of the OX40 agonist ivuxolimab. The chain recombines TRBV11-2 with TRBJ2-7; 7 nucleotides agree with TRBD2. The CDR3 region has the DNA TGTGCCAGCAGCGCCCAGCTGAGCGGGACTCAGTACTTC. This sequence encodes CASSAQLSGTQYF.